The 16 T cell receptor beta chains in this list originate from one sample, sequenced in a study of T cell responses to AZD1222 COVID-19 vaccine. Sequencing used immunoSEQ multiplex PCR; TCRdb keeps in-frame clones, though not all of them. The table has about 140,000 clones, 80% to 95% seen once; the top ten hold 4% to 5.5%. Sequences were derived from peripheral blood, sampled on day 0 of AZD1222 vaccination. The receptors stem from an adult in good health.

V is TRBV6-1 and J is TRBJ2-5, with 9 positions matching TRBD1. This CDR3 spans 15 amino acids. The V and J ends lost 2 bases and 4 bases, in that order; junction bases with no gene match: 5. Germline V gene data show CDR1 as MNHNS and CDR2 as SASEGT. CDR3 coding DNA: TGTGCCAGCAGTGAACCGGGACAGGGACCAGAGACCCAGTACTTC. The encoded protein is CASSEPGQGPETQYF.

A few counts support this clone. The CDR3 here is CASSPNGFDSYNSPLHF. CDR3 nucleotide sequence: TGTGCCAGCTCACCAAACGGGTTTGACTCCTATAATTCACCCCTCCACTTT. The chain uses TRBV18 and TRBJ1-6; unclear D gene. CDR3 length equals 17 residues. CDR1 and CDR2 from the germline V gene are KGHSH and LQKENI. Trimming pared 2 bases from V and 0 bases from J, leaving 11 bases between.

This clone is a singleton in its sample. V is TRBV7-2 and J is TRBJ2-1, with D perhaps TRBD1 or TRBD2 (6 bases each). The CDR3 has 14 amino acids. Germline V gene sequence: CDR1 SGHTA, CDR2 FQGNSA. Deletions cut 3 bases from V and 4 bases from J, with 10 bases between. CDR3 sequence: CASSFGGRYNEQFF. For the CDR3, the DNA is TGTGCCAGCAGCTTCGGGGGCCGGTACAATGAGCAGTTCTTC.

The CDR3 DNA reads as TGTGCCAGCAGGGGGACTAGCGGGAAAGGTGAGCAGTTCTTC. Translation: CASRGTSGKGEQFF. The chain couples TRBV2 to TRBJ2-1; 13 bases line up with TRBD2. The CDR3 is 14 amino acids. Germline trimming cut 6 bases from V and 9 bases from J; bases unmatched to any gene: 5. Germline V gives CDR1 SNHLY, CDR2 FYNNEI.

Worth noting for this clone: Within the sample, other DNA sequences also encode this same CDR3. The chain carries TRBV7-9 and TRBJ2-7; D gene unclear. This CDR3 has 11 residues. CDR1 is SEHNR, CDR2 FQNEAQ, per germline (reference sequence). The V gene lost 5 bases and the J gene lost 5 bases, with 7 bases spanning the gap. CDR3 sequence (DNA): TGTGCCAGCAGCCTGGGTGACGAGCAGTACTTC. Translating gives CASSLGDEQYF.

The chain joins TRBV19 to TRBJ2-7, with D possibly being TRBD1 (5 bases). CDR3 length equals 14 residues. Germline V gene sequence: CDR1 LNHDA, CDR2 SQIVND (reference sequence). Trimming removed 2 bases at V and 7 bases at J, with 15 bases between. The CDR3 DNA follows: TGTGCCAGTAGTATAAACCAACAGGCCTTGGAGCAGTACTTC. This encodes CASSINQQALEQYF. The variable domain in full, with the rest retrieved from reference TRBV19 and TRBJ2-7, is DGGITQSPKYLFRKEGQNVTLSCEQNLNHDAMYWYRQDPGQGLRLIYYSQIVNDFQKGDIAEGYSVSREKKESFPLTVTSAQKNPTAFYLCASSINQQALEQYFGPGTRLTVT.

V and J are TRBV3-1 (or the pseudogene TRBV3-2) and TRBJ2-1; TRBD1 aligns across 11 bases. CDR3 length equals 11 residues. The V gene's germline CDR1 is LGHDT and CDR2 YNNKEL (reference sequence). Trimming removed 6 bases from V and 15 bases from J; junction bases left unmatched: 4. The chain's CDR3 is CASSRTGGLFF. CDR3 sequence (DNA): TGTGCCAGCAGTCGGACAGGGGGCTTGTTCTTC.

The chain recombines TRBV3-1 (or the pseudogene TRBV3-2) with TRBJ2-5; a weak D match, TRBD1 (6 bases). The germline V gene has CDR1 LGHDT and CDR2 YNNKEL (reference sequence). Trimming cost V 4 bases and J 2 bases, with 14 bases left between them. The CDR3 runs 15 residues. The CDR3 loop reads CASSLRQALQETQYF. The CDR3 DNA is TGTGCCAGCAGCCTCAGACAGGCCTTACAAGAGACCCAGTACTTC.

This clone has just one count. The CDR3 here is CASSPRTGSYEQYF. CDR3 sequence (DNA): TGTGCCAGCAGCCCCCGGACAGGTTCCTACGAGCAGTACTTC. J is TRBJ2-7 and V is TRBV13, with 7 positions matching TRBD1. Germline lookup yields CDR1 PRHDT and CDR2 FYEKMQ (reference sequence). J lost 1 base, V lost 5 bases, and 5 bases had no gene match. The CDR3 extends over 14 amino acids.

The genes are TRBV5-1 and TRBJ1-5; 8 bases match TRBD1. Per germline, CDR1 SGHRS and CDR2 YFSETQ. This CDR3 has 13 amino acids. Losses at the gene ends were 3 bases for V and 7 bases for J; bases not matched to a gene: 3. CDR3 DNA: TGCGCCAGCAGCTCACAGGGGGGGCAGCCCCAGCATTTT. This sequence encodes CASSSQGGQPQHF.

The chain links TRBV3-1 (or the pseudogene TRBV3-2) to TRBJ1-2; no firm D call. The CDR3 consists of 12 residues. The V gene lost 0 bases and the J gene lost 8 bases, with 7 bases spanning the gap. Germline-derived CDR1 and CDR2 are LGHDT and YNNKEL (reference sequence). In DNA, the CDR3 is TGTGCCAGCAGCCAAGATCCAGCAGGCTACACCTTC. It specifies CASSQDPAGYTF.

This clone was observed a handful of times. This chain uses TRBV6-5 with TRBJ1-1, with unresolved D. CDR1 and CDR2 from the germline V gene are MNHEY and SVGAGI. V was cut by 6 bases and J by 8 bases, with 10 bases left in between. This CDR3 has 11 residues. In nucleotides, the CDR3 is TGTGCCAGCAGATCCCCGCCGGAAGCTTTCTTT. Protein: CASRSPPEAFF.

This clone has a single count. V usage is TRBV28 and J usage is TRBJ2-5, with TRBD1 identical over 7 bases. V trimming: 5 bases; J trimming: 7 bases; junction bases outside the gene matches: 13. The length of the CDR3 is 15 residues. Germline CDR1 and CDR2: MDHEN and SYDVKM. The CDR3: CASSAQGQPLGTQYF. As DNA, the CDR3 is TGTGCCAGCAGTGCCCAGGGACAGCCTCTTGGGACCCAGTACTTC. The full variable domain, in which reference TRBV28 and TRBJ2-5 provide the parts outside the CDR3, is DVKVTQSSRYLVKRTGEKVFLECVQDMDHENMFWYRQDPGLGLRLIYFSYDVKMKEKGDIPEGYSVSREKKERFSLILESASTNQTSMYLCASSAQGQPLGTQYFGPGTRLLVL.

V gene TRBV11-2 combines with J gene TRBJ2-7; 7 bases are shared with TRBD2. V was clipped by 6 bases and J by 1 base; unmatched bases: 9. CDR3 length: 15 residues. In germline, CDR1 is SGHAT, CDR2 FQNNGV. CDR3 DNA: TGTGCCAGCAGTCCCGGCTGGGGGGGGTCCTACGAGCAGTACTTC. Protein product: CASSPGWGGSYEQYF.

The chain employs TRBV28 and TRBJ1-5; tentative D call: TRBD1 (5 bases). The V and J ends lost 6 bases and 4 bases respectively, with 13 bases between them. From germline, CDR1 is MDHEN and CDR2 SYDVKM. The CDR3 is 14 residues long. The CDR3 coding sequence is TGTGCCAGCAGCCACGGGGGGGAAAATCAGCCCCAGCATTTT. Translation gives CASSHGGENQPQHF.

This chain uses TRBV6-5 with TRBJ1-6; tentative D call: TRBD1 (5 bases). Germline CDR1 is MNHEY and CDR2 is SVGAGI. The V gene lost 7 bases and the J gene lost 11 bases, with 18 bases spanning the gap. CDR3 length: 14 amino acids. The CDR3 sequence: CASIPTGTDPPLHF. CDR3 nucleotides: TGTGCCAGCATCCCCACGGGGACCGACCCACCCCTCCACTTT.